These T cell receptor beta chains were read from a single sample in a study of tumor-infiltrating lymphocytes in primary liver carcinoma. TCRdb reprocessed the multiplex PCR reads via MiXCR and lists one record per CDR3 protein. The profile covers about 200,000 distinct CDR3 sequences, with 65% appearing a single time and 5.5% to 9% taken by the ten largest. Specimen: peripheral blood. These receptors were taken from a woman between 55 and 75 years old with primary liver carcinoma and hepatitis B virus infection. The CDR3 runs from the conserved cysteine through the conserved F or W. The D gene is left open where the match is weak. Not every row has a clone size; where given, it reads once, few, many or a size class.

DNA	CDR3	size	D	V	J
TGTGCCAGCAGCCCCCAACAGGGGGGCACAGATACGCAGTATTTT	CASSPQQGGTDTQYF	-	TRBD1	TRBV11-1	TRBJ2-3
TGTGCCAGCAGTTACCAGGGAACCAAAAACATTCAGTACTTC	CASSYQGTKNIQYF	-	-	TRBV6-5	TRBJ2-4
TGTGCCAGCGCCGGGACTAGCAGCACTCGGACAGATACGCAGTATTTT	CASAGTSSTRTDTQYF	-	TRBD2	TRBV7-8	TRBJ2-3
TGTGCCAGCAGTGAGGCTAGTATCCCTCCCATCTACGAGCAGTACTTC	CASSEASIPPIYEQYF	many	-	TRBV6-1	TRBJ2-7
TGTGCCAGCAGTTTTAGGGAAACACGACCCATGAACACTGAAGCTTTCTTT	CASSFRETRPMNTEAFF	many	-	TRBV28	TRBJ1-1
TGTGCCTGGGGTGTAGGACTCCCTGGTAATGAGCAGTTCTTC	CAWGVGLPGNEQFF	-	-	TRBV30	TRBJ2-1
TGTACCAGCAGCTTGTATCGAGGGGACGAGCAGTACTTC	CTSSLYRGDEQYF	-	-	TRBV5-4	TRBJ2-7
TGTGCCAGCAGTTTACCGGGACAGGGGCACAATGAGCAGTTCTTC	CASSLPGQGHNEQFF	once	TRBD1	TRBV28	TRBJ2-1
TGCGCCAGCAGAAGACCAAACCAAGAGACCCAGTACTTC	CASRRPNQETQYF	few	-	TRBV5-1	TRBJ2-5
TGCAGCGCCATGGCAGGGGGGGATTACAGTGAGCAGTTCTTC	CSAMAGGDYSEQFF	-	-	TRBV29-1	TRBJ2-1
TGTGCCAGCAACACCGGGACGGCCGGGACTAGGTGGACCAATGAGCAGTTCTTC	CASNTGTAGTRWTNEQFF	-	TRBD2	TRBV11-1	TRBJ2-1
TGTGCTAGTAGTCCTGCCTGGGTGGGGCGTCTAGCGAACACTGAAGCTTTCTTT	CASSPAWVGRLANTEAFF	-	-	TRBV12-5	TRBJ1-1
TGTGCCAGCAGTTCCGGGACAGGGAACACTGAAGTTTCCTTT	CASSSGTGNTEVSF	-	TRBD1	TRBV11-2	TRBJ1-1
TGTGCCAGCAGCTTCTACTCAGCATTGCAATACTTT	CASSFYSALQYF	-	-	TRBV11-2	TRBJ2-3
TGCGCCAGCAGTGACGTTCGAGGAGGGCCCAATGAGCAGTTCTTC	CASSDVRGGPNEQFF	many	-	TRBV10-2	TRBJ2-1
TGTGCCAGCATCGTTCCAGGACACTACAATGAGCAGTTCTTC	CASIVPGHYNEQFF	few	-	TRBV11-1	TRBJ2-1
TGTGCCAGCGGATCGAAAGACAGGGCGAACACTGAAGCTTTCTTT	CASGSKDRANTEAFF	many	TRBD1	TRBV6-6	TRBJ1-1
TGCGCCAGCAGCCAAGAGGGACCCTACCAGGAGCAGTACTTC	CASSQEGPYQEQYF	-	-	TRBV4-1	TRBJ2-7
TGCGCCAGCAGTGTAAACAGGGGTGCCGGGGAGCTGTTTTTT	CASSVNRGAGELFF	few	TRBD1	TRBV10-2	TRBJ2-2
TGCAGCGGTGCGGGAGGGATCGAGATAGATACGCAGTATTTT	CSGAGGIEIDTQYF	-	TRBD2	TRBV29-1	TRBJ2-3
TGCGCCAGCAGCCCCAGGGCAACTAATGAAAAACTGTTTTTT	CASSPRATNEKLFF	-	-	TRBV5-1	TRBJ1-4
TGTGCCAGCGGGTCCACAGGACGGGTCGCCTACGAGCAGTACTTC	CASGSTGRVAYEQYF	-	-	TRBV7-9	TRBJ2-7
TGTGCCTGCAGAACGATAGGATCTGGGGCCAACGTCCTGACTTTC	CACRTIGSGANVLTF	-	-	TRBV5-4	TRBJ2-6
TGTGCCAGCAGCCAGCTAACGGGCCTTTACTATGGCTACACCTTC	CASSQLTGLYYGYTF	few	-	TRBV5-4	TRBJ1-2